The rows below give T cell receptor beta chains drawn from one sample of a study of blood T cells in healthy people across ages. TCRdb re-called the 5' RACE reads with MiXCR, one entry per CDR3 protein. This table holds over 950,000 distinct CDR3 sequences, 35% to 40% found once. Sequencing was carried out using blood. These receptors all stem from a man aged 18 to 35 in good health. Each CDR3 is given with its conserved first and last residue. A D gene is named only where the DNA matches it firmly. Size values are once, few and many counts, or a class for expanded clones, and some rows have none.

few TRBJ1-1 . TRBV4-1 TGCGCCAGTAGCCAGAGTGGAGGACAGTTATATGAAGCTTTCTTT CASSQSGGQLYEAFF
. TRBJ2-7 . TRBV20-1 TGCAGTGCTAGAAAACGCGGGCCCTCCTACGAGCAGTACTTC CSARKRGPSYEQYF
few TRBJ2-3 . TRBV28 TGTGCCAGCAGTTTCAACGGTCTAACAGATACGCAGTATTTT CASSFNGLTDTQYF
. TRBJ1-2 . TRBV5-1 TGCGCCAGCAGCTTGTTAGTCGACTATGGCTACACCTTC CASSLLVDYGYTF
. TRBJ2-5 TRBD1 TRBV11-2 TGTGCCAGCAGCTTAGCCCAGACAGGGCTAGAGACCCAGTACTTC CASSLAQTGLETQYF
. TRBJ2-3 . TRBV7-3 TGTGCCAGCAGCTTGAACCCGAGTGTAAAGCAGTATTTT CASSLNPSVKQYF
few TRBJ2-3 . TRBV5-4 TGTGCCAGCAGCCCCCTGCGGGGACACACAGATACGCAGTATTTT CASSPLRGHTDTQYF
few TRBJ1-4 . TRBV4-3 TGCGCCAGCCCTCATAATGAAAAACTGTTTTTT CASPHNEKLFF
. TRBJ1-2 . TRBV7-2 TGTGCCAGCTCCATAGGGCTAGCCTCCTATGGCTACACCTTC CASSIGLASYGYTF
few TRBJ2-5 . TRBV6-5 TGTGCCAGCAGTTACTCCAATGGGGGGCGAGAGACCCAGTACTTC CASSYSNGGRETQYF
. TRBJ2-5 . TRBV12-5 TGTGCTAGTGGTTTGGACAGGGGAGGGACCCAGTACTTC CASGLDRGGTQYF
few TRBJ1-1 TRBD1 TRBV5-1 TGCGCCAGCAGCTTGGACCGACCCGGGACAGGTCCCAAAGCTTTCTTT CASSLDRPGTGPKAFF
few TRBJ2-1 . TRBV6-4 TGTGCCAGCAGTGGGATAGGGACCTACAATGAGCAGTTCTTC CASSGIGTYNEQFF
few TRBJ2-3 . TRBV4-1 TGCGCCAGCAGCCGGACCGAGGGACTCACAGATACGCAGTATTTT CASSRTEGLTDTQYF
few TRBJ2-3 . TRBV24-1 TGTGCCACCAGTGATTCTATACCGGGGACAGATACGCAGTATTTT CATSDSIPGTDTQYF
many TRBJ2-1 TRBD2 TRBV20-1 TGCAGCTCGTTCAGCGGGAGCTACAATGAGCAGTTCTTC CSSFSGSYNEQFF
. TRBJ1-4 . TRBV9 TGTGCCAGCAGCGTAATATGGGGGAATGAAAAACTGTTTTTT CASSVIWGNEKLFF
few TRBJ1-2 TRBD1 TRBV29-1 TGCAGCGTCCCCGGGACAGGGGCCCAAAATTCTAACTATGGCTACACCTTC CSVPGTGAQNSNYGYTF
. TRBJ2-3 . TRBV2 TGTGCCTGTGAGGGCGGGAGCACAGATACGCAGTATTTT CACEGGSTDTQYF
few TRBJ2-2 . TRBV7-8 TGTGCCAGCAGCTTACGTGTGATGAACACCGGGGAGCTGTTTTTT CASSLRVMNTGELFF
. TRBJ1-1 . TRBV27 TGTGCCAGCAGTCGGGCGTTGAACACTGAAGCTTTCTTT CASSRALNTEAFF
. TRBJ2-3 TRBD1 TRBV6-5 TGTGCCAGCAGTTACAAACAGGGGGTAGCCACAGAGACGCAGTATTTT CASSYKQGVATETQYF
. TRBJ2-5 . TRBV6-5 TGTGCCAGCAGTATTACAGGGTTGGGAGAGACCCAGTACTTC CASSITGLGETQYF
many TRBJ2-3 . TRBV4-1 TGCGCCAGCAGCCAAGCCCGGACTCTCAGCACAGATACGCAGTATTTT CASSQARTLSTDTQYF
. TRBJ1-1 . TRBV12-3/TRBV12-4 TGTGCCAGCAACCTCAGACAGGTCGGCACTGAAGCTTTCTTT CASNLRQVGTEAFF
many TRBJ2-1 TRBD2 TRBV4-1 TGCGCCAGCAGCCTCGGACTAGCGGGGGGGTTACCCTCCTACAATGAGCAGTTCTTC CASSLGLAGGLPSYNEQFF
few TRBJ2-5 TRBD1 TRBV11-2 TGTGCCAGCAGCTTAATCCCAGGGGGCTTCGGGAAGACCCAGTACTTC CASSLIPGGFGKTQYF
. TRBJ2-2 . TRBV6-1 TGTGCCAGCAGTGGGACTTACGACAGTAACACCGGGGAGCTGTTTTTT CASSGTYDSNTGELFF
. TRBJ2-7 TRBD1 TRBV5-4 TGTGCCAGCAGCGTCATAACAGGGGATCCCTACAATGAGCAGTACTTC CASSVITGDPYNEQYF
few TRBJ2-1 . TRBV4-1 TGCGCCAGCAACCATTGGGGGAAAGGTCGCCATGAGCAGTTCTTC CASNHWGKGRHEQFF
few TRBJ1-5 TRBD1 TRBV20-1 TGCAGTGCTCCCGGGACAGAATCCTTCAATCAGCCCCAGCATTTT CSAPGTESFNQPQHF
. TRBJ2-2 TRBD2 TRBV2 TGTGCCAGCACCTTTAGCGGGGGGAGCGTCGGGGAGCTGTTTTTT CASTFSGGSVGELFF
. TRBJ2-6 TRBD1 TRBV7-2 TGTGCCAGCAGCTCCGGGACAGATTCTGGGGCCAACGTCCTGACTTTC CASSSGTDSGANVLTF
. TRBJ2-2 . TRBV29-1 TGCAGCGTAAAAGAGGGGAACACCGGGGAGCTGTTTTTT CSVKEGNTGELFF
many TRBJ2-7 . TRBV6-2/TRBV6-3 TGTGCCAGCAGTTACTCTTCCAGGACCCCAAGCTCCTACGAGCAGTACTTC CASSYSSRTPSSYEQYF
few TRBJ2-1 TRBD2 TRBV27 TGTGCCAGCAGTTTAAACCGAGCGGGGCATGAGCAGTTCTTC CASSLNRAGHEQFF
few TRBJ2-3 . TRBV11-2 TGTGCCAGCAGCTTAGACGGGGCCTCAGATACGCAGTATTTT CASSLDGASDTQYF
few TRBJ2-7 . TRBV5-1 TGCGCCAGCAGCTTGTCAGCGATAAGCTCCTACAATGAGCAGTACTTC CASSLSAISSYNEQYF
. TRBJ2-1 . TRBV4-2 TGTGCCAGCAGCCAAGAGTTCAGGTCAAGTTCGAGGAGCTCCTACAATGAGCAGTTCTTC CASSQEFRSSSRSSYNEQFF
few TRBJ1-1 . TRBV7-2 TGTGCCAGCAGCCAATATCAGGGAGGCACTGAAGCTTTCTTT CASSQYQGGTEAFF
. TRBJ2-2 . TRBV5-1 TGCGCCAGCAGCTCAGGGGACCTGAACACCGGGGAGCTGTTTTTT CASSSGDLNTGELFF
. TRBJ1-2 . TRBV29-1 TGCAGCGCCTGGGGCCAGAACTATAACTATGGCTACACCTTC CSAWGQNYNYGYTF
. TRBJ1-1 . TRBV28 TGTGCCAGCAGTCTAAGCGTTGGGGGGAACACTGAAGCTTTCTTT CASSLSVGGNTEAFF
. TRBJ2-7 . TRBV6-2/TRBV6-3 TGTGCCAGCAGTCGCCAGGGGCCCTACAATGAGCGGTACTTC CASSRQGPYNERYF
few TRBJ1-1 . TRBV29-1 TGCAGCGTTGACGGGGGCCCCAACACTGAAGCTTTCTTT CSVDGGPNTEAFF
few TRBJ1-1 TRBD1 TRBV4-1 TGCGCCAGCAGCCAAGAAGGGGGCGGTAGACGAACTGAAGCTTTCTTT CASSQEGGGRRTEAFF
few TRBJ2-1 TRBD2 TRBV10-3 TGTGCCATCAGTTTCAAGCGGGGGGGCAACAATGAGCAGTTCTTC CAISFKRGGNNEQFF
. TRBJ1-6 . TRBV14 TGTGCCAGCAGCCAAGAAGTACAGAATTCACCCCCCCACTTT CASSQEVQNSPPHF
few TRBJ1-5 TRBD1 TRBV20-1 TGCAGTGCTCCATGGACAGGGTACGATCAGCCCCAGCATTTT CSAPWTGYDQPQHF
many TRBJ2-3 . TRBV5-1 TGTGCCAGCAGTTTAGGTGCAGCTAGCACAGATACGCAGTATTTT CASSLGAASTDTQYF
. TRBJ2-3 . TRBV3-1 TGTGCCAGCAGCCAAGTTCGGGGGGCCTCCGATACGCAGTATTTT CASSQVRGASDTQYF
. TRBJ2-1 . TRBV28 TGTGCCAGCAGTCTGACCCTCGGAACCAATGAGCAGTTCTTC CASSLTLGTNEQFF
few TRBJ2-5 . TRBV4-3 TGCGCCAGCAGCCAAGCGCATCCTGAACTCCAAGAGACCCAGTACTTC CASSQAHPELQETQYF